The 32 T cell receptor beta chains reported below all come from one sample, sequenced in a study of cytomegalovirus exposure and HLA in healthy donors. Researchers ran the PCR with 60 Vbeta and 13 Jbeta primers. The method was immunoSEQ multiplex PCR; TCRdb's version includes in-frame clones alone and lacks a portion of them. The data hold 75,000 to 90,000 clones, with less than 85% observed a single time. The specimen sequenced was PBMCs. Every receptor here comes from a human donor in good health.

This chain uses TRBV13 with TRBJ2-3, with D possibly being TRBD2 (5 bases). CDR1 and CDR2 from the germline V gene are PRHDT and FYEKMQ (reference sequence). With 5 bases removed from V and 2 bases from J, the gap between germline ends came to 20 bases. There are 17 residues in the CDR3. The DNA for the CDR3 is TGTGCCAGCAGCCGTGGTTTCGCCCGGACTTCCACAGATACGCAGTATTTT. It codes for CASSRGFARTSTDTQYF.

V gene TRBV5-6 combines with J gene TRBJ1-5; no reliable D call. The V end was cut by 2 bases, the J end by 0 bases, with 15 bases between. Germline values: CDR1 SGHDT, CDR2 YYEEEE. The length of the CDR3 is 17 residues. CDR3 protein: CASSLPPDVYSNQPQHF. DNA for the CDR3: TGTGCCAGCAGCTTACCCCCAGATGTTTATAGCAATCAGCCCCAGCATTTT. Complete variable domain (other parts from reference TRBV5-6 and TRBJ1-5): DAGVTQSPTHLIKTRGQQVTLRCSPKSGHDTVSWYQQALGQGPQFIFQYYEEEERQRGNFPDRFSGHQFPNYSSELNVNALLLGDSALYLCASSLPPDVYSNQPQHFGDGTRLSIL.

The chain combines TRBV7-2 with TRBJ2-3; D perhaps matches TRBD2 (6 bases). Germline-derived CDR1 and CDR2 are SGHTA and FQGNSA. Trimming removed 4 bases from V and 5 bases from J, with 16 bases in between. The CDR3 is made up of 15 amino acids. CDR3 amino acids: CASSSSLGTGDTQYF. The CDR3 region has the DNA TGTGCCAGCAGCTCTTCGCTCGGGACTGGAGATACGCAGTATTTT.

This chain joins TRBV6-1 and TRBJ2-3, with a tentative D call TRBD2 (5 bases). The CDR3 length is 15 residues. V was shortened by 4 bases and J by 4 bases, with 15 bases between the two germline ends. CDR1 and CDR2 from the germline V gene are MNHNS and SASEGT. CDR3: CASSAGDSGADTQYF. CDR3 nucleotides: TGTGCCAGCAGTGCCGGTGACTCCGGGGCAGATACGCAGTATTTT.

CDR3 residues: CASSATGRGAEAFF. As DNA, the CDR3 is TGTGCCAGCAGTGCCACAGGGAGAGGAGCTGAAGCTTTCTTT. The V call is TRBV6-5, the J call TRBJ1-1, with D perhaps matching TRBD1 (6 bases). The CDR3 runs 14 residues. The germline gives CDR1 MNHEY, CDR2 SVGAGI. Between the trimmed V and J ends, which lost 5 bases and 6 bases, there was a span of 16 bases.

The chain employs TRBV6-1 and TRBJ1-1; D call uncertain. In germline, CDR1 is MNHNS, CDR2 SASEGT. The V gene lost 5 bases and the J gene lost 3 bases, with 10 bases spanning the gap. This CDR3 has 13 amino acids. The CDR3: CASSPREDTEAFF. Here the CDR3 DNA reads TGTGCCAGCAGTCCTCGCGAGGACACTGAAGCTTTCTTT.

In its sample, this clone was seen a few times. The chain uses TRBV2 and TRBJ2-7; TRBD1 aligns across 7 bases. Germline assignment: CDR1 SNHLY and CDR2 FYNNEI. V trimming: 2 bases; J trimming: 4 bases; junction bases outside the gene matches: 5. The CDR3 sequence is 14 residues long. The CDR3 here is CASSEQGVIYEQYF. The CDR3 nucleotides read TGTGCCAGCAGTGAACAGGGGGTAATTTACGAGCAGTACTTC.

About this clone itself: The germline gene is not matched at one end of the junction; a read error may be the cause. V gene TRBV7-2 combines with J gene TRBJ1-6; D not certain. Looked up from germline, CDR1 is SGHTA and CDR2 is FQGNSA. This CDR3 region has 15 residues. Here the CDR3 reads CASSLDGRDSSPLNF. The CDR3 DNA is TGTGCCAGCAGCTTAGATGGGAGGGATAGTTCACCCCTCAACTTT.

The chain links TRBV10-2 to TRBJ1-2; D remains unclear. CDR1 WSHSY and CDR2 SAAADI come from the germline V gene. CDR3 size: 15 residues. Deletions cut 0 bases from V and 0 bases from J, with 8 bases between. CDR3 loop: CASSESRTANYGYTF. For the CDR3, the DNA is TGCGCCAGCAGTGAGTCCCGAACAGCTAACTATGGCTACACCTTC.

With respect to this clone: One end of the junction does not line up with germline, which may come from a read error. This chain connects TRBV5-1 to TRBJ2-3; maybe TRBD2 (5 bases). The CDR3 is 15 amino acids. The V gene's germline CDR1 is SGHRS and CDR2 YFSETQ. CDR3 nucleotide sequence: TGCGCCAGCAGCTCGGACGGCCCTAGCACAGATACGCAGTGTTTT. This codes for CASSSDGPSTDTQCF.

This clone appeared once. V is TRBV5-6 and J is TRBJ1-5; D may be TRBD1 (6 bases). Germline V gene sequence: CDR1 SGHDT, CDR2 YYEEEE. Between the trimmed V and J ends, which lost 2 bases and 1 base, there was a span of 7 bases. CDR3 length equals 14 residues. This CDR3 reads CASSLGQSNQPQHF. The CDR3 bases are TGTGCCAGCAGCTTAGGACAGAGCAATCAGCCCCAGCATTTT.

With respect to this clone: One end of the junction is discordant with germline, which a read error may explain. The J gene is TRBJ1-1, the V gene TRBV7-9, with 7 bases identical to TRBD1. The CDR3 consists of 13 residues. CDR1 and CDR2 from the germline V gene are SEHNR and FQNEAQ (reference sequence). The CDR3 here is CSSSLTPQGEAFF. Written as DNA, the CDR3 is TGTTCCAGCAGCTTAACCCCACAGGGGGAAGCTTTCTTT.

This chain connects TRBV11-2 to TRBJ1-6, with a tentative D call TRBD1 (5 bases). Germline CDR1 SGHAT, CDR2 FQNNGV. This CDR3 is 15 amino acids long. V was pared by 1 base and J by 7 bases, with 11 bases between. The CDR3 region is CASSLVLQANSPLHF. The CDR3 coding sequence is TGTGCCAGCAGCTTAGTATTACAGGCAAATTCACCCCTCCACTTT. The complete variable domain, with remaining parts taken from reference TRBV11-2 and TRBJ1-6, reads EAGVAQSPRYKIIEKRQSVAFWCNPISGHATLYWYQQILGQGPKLLIQFQNNGVVDDSQLPKDRFSAERLKGVDSTLKIQPAKLEDSAVYLCASSLVLQANSPLHFGNGTRLTVT.

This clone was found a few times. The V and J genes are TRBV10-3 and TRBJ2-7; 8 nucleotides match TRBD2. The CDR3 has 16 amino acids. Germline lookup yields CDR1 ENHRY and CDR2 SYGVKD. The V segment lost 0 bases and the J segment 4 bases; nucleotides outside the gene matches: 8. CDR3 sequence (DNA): TGTGCCATCAGTGAGTCGGTACTAGCGGATAAGTACGAGCAGTACTTC. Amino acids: CAISESVLADKYEQYF.

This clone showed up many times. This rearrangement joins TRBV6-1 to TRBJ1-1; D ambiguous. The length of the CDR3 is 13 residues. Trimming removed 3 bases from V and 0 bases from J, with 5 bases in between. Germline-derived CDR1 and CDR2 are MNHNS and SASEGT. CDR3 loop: CASSDTLNTEAFF. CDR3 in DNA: TGTGCCAGCAGTGATACATTGAACACTGAAGCTTTCTTT.

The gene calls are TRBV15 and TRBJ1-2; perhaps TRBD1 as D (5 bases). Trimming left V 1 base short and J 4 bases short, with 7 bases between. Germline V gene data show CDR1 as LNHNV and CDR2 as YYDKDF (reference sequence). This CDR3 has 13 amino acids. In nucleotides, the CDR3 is TGTGCCACCAGCAGAGCAAGGGGCTATGGCTACACCTTC. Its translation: CATSRARGYGYTF.

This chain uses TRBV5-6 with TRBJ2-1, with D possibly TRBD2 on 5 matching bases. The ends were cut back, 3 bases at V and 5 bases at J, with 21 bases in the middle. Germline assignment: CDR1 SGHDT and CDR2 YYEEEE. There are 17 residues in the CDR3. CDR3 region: CASSSATGSLLNNEQFF. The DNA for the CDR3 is TGTGCCAGCAGCTCAGCAACGGGGTCTCTTTTAAACAATGAGCAGTTCTTC.

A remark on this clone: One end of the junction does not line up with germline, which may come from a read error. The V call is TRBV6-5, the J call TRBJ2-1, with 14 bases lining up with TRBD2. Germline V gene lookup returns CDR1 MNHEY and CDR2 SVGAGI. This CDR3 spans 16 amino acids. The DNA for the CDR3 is TGTGCCAGCAGTTCGACTAGCGGGGGGGCCTATAATGAGCAGTTCTTC. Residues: CASSSTSGGAYNEQFF.

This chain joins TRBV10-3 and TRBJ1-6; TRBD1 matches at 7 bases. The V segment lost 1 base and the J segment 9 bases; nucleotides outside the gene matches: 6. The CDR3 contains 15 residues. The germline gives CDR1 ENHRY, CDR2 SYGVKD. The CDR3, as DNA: TGTGCCATCAGTGAGTTCGGTCCAGGGGGTTCACCCCTCCACTTT. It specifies CAISEFGPGGSPLHF.

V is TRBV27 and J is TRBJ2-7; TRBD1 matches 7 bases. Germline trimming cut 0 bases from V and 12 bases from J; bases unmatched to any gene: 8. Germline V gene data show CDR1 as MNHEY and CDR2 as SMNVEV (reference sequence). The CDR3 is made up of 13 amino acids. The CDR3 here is CASSLSGDSPPYF. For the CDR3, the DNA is TGTGCCAGCAGTTTATCAGGGGACAGCCCCCCGTACTTC.

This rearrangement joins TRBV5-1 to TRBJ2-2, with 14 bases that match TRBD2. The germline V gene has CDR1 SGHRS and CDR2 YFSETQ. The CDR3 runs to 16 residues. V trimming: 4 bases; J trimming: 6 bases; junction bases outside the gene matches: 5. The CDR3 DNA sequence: TGCGCCAGCAGCGGGACTAGCGGGGGACTGGCCGGGGAGCTGTTTTTT. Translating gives CASSGTSGGLAGELFF.

The CDR3 sequence is CASSISLSFSGWQPQHF. The CDR3 DNA is TGTGCCAGTAGTATCTCTCTATCGTTCTCAGGGTGGCAGCCCCAGCATTTT. This rearrangement joins TRBV19 to TRBJ1-5; D is possibly TRBD1 (5 bases). Trimming pared 3 bases from V and 7 bases from J, leaving 22 bases between. Germline V gene data show CDR1 as LNHDA and CDR2 as SQIVND (reference sequence). There are 17 residues in the CDR3.

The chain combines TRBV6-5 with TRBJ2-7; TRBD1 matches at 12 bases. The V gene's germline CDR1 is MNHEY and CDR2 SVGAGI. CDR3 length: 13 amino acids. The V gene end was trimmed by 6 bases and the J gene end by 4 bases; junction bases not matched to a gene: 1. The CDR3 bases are TGTGCCAGCAGGGGACAGGGGGCTTACGAGCAGTACTTC. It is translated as CASRGQGAYEQYF.

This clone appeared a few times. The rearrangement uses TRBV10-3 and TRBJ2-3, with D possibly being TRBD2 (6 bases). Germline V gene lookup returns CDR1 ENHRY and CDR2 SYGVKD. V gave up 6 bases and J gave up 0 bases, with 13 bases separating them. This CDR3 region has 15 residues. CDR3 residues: CAISPAGTSTDTQYF. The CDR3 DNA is TGTGCCATCAGCCCGGCAGGGACTAGCACAGATACGCAGTATTTT.

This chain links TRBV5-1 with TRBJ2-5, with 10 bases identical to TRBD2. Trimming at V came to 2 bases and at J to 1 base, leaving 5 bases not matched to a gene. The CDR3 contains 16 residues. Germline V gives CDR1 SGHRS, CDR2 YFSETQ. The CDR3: CASSLTLAGAQETQYF. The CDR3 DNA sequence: TGCGCCAGCAGCTTAACGCTAGCGGGGGCCCAAGAGACCCAGTACTTC.

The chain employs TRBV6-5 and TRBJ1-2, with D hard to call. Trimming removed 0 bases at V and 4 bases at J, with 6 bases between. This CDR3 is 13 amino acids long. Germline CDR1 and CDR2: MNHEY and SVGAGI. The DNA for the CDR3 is TGTGCCAGCAGTTACTCGTCAGTCTATGGCTACACCTTC. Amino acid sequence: CASSYSSVYGYTF.

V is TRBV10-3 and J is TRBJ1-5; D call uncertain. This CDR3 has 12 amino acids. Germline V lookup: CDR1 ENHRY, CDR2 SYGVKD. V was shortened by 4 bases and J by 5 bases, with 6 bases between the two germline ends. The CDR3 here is CAISATDQPQHF. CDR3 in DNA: TGTGCCATCAGTGCTACAGATCAGCCCCAGCATTTT.

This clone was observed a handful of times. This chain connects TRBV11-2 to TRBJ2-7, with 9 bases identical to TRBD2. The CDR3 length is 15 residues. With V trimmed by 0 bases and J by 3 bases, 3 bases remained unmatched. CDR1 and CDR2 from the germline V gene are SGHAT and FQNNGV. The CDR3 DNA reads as TGTGCCAGCAGCTTAGAGGCGGGGGGGCTCTACGAGCAGTACTTC. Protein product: CASSLEAGGLYEQYF.

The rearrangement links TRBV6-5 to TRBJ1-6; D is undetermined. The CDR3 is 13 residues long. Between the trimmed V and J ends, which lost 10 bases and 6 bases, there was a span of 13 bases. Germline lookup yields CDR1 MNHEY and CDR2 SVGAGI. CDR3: CATSPGVNSPLHF. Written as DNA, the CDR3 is TGTGCCACCAGCCCGGGAGTTAATTCACCCCTCCACTTT.

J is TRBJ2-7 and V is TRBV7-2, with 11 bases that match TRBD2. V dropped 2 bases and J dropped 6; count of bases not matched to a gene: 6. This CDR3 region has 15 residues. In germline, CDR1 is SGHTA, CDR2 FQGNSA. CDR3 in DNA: TGTGCCAGCAGCTTACTAGCGGGGGGCTTACGCGAGCAGTACTTC. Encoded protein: CASSLLAGGLREQYF.

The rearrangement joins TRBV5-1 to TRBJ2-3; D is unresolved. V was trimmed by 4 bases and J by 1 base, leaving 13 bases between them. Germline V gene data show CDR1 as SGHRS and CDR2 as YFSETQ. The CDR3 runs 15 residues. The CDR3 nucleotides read TGCGCCAGCAGCCCTACGACACCAGGCACAGATACGCAGTATTTT. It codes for CASSPTTPGTDTQYF.

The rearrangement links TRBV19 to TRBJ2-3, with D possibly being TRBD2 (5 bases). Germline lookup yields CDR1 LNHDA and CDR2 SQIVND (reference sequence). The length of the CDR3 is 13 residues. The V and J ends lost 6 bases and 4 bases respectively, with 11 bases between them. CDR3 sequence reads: CASSRGVSDTQYF. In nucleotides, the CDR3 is TGTGCCAGTAGCCGGGGAGTGTCAGATACGCAGTATTTT.